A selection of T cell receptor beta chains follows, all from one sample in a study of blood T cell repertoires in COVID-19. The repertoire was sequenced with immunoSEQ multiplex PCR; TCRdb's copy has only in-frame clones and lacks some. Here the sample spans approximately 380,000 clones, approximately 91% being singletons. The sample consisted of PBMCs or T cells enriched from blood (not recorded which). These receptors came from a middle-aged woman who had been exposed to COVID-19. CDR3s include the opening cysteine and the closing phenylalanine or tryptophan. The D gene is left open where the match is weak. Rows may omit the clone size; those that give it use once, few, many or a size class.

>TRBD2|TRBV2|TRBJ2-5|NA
TGTGCCAGCAGCGACCGGACTAGCGTTGTTGGGACCCAGTACTTC
CASSDRTSVVGTQYF
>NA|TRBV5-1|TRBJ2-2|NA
TGCGCCAGCAGCTCAGCCACGGGCACCGGGGAGCTGTTTTTT
CASSSATGTGELFF
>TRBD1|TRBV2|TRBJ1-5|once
TGTGCCAGCAGGACGGACAGGGGTGGCAATCAGCCCCAGCATTTT
CASRTDRGGNQPQHF
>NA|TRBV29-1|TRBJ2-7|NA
TGCAGCGTTGAAGGGGGGGAAGCCTACGAGCAGTACTTC
CSVEGGEAYEQYF
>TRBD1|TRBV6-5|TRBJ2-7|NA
TGTGCCACCAAACAGGGACAGGCTTATTACGAGCAGTACTTC
CATKQGQAYYEQYF
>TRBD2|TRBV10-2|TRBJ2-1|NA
TGCGCCAGCAGTGAGTCAAGCAGGACTAGCGGGATCAATGAGCAGTTCTTC
CASSESSRTSGINEQFF
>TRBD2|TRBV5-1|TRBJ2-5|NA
TGCGCCAGCAGCTTGACTAGCGGGCAAGAGACCCAGTACTTC
CASSLTSGQETQYF
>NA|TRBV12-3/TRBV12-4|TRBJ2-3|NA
TGTGCCAGCAGTTTAGGAGGGGATACGCAGTATTTT
CASSLGGDTQYF
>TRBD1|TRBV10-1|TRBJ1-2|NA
TGCGCCAGCAGTGAGGACAGGGCCTATGGCTACACCTTC
CASSEDRAYGYTF
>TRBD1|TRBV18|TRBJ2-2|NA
TGTGCCAGCTCACGTGTCGGGACAGGGGTCACCGGGGAGCTGTTTTTT
CASSRVGTGVTGELFF
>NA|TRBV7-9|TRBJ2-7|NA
TGTGCCAGCAGCTTACCGGGATCCTACGAGCAGTACTTC
CASSLPGSYEQYF
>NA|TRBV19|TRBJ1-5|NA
TGTGCCAGTAGTATTCCGTATCAGCCCCAGCATTTT
CASSIPYQPQHF
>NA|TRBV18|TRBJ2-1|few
TGTGCCAGCTCACTCTCGGGACAATGGGACGGCTCCTACAATGAGCAGTTCTTC
CASSLSGQWDGSYNEQFF
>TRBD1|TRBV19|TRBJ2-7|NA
TGTGCCAGTAGTGTAACGGGACAGGGCAGCAGGCCGTACGAGCAGTACTTC
CASSVTGQGSRPYEQYF
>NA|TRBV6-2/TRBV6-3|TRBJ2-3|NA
TGTGCCAGCAGTTTAGGGGTGGCAGATACGCAGTATTTT
CASSLGVADTQYF
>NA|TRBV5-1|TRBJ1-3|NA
TGCGCCAGCAGCTTGCAGGGGATCCTCTCTGGAAACACCATATATTTT
CASSLQGILSGNTIYF
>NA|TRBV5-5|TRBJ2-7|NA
TGTGCCAGCAGCTTGGTAGGGGCCTCCTACGAGCAGTACTTC
CASSLVGASYEQYF
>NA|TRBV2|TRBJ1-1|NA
TGTGCCAGCACCACAGGGTGGACTGAAGCTTTCTTT
CASTTGWTEAFF
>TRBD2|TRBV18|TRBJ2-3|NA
TGTGCCAGCTCACGACCGGGACTAGCGGGAGGATCTGATACGCAGTATTTT
CASSRPGLAGGSDTQYF
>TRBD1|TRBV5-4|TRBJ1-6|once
TGTGCCAGCAGCTCGGGCGGGACAGGCCATAATTCACCCCTCCACTTT
CASSSGGTGHNSPLHF
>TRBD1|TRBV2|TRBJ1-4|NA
TGTGCCAGCAGTGAAGCGCTTAGACAGGGGCATGAAAAACTGTTTTTT
CASSEALRQGHEKLFF
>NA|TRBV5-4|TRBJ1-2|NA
TGTGCCAGCAGCTTTCCAAAGACAGGTTCTAACTATGGCTACACCTTC
CASSFPKTGSNYGYTF
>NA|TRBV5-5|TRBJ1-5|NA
TGTGCCAGCAGCTTGATACAAGAACAGAAGAGTCAGCCCCAGCATTTT
CASSLIQEQKSQPQHF
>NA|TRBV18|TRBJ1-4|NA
TGTGCCAGCTCTCAGGGGTTGGCAACTAATGAAAAACTGTTTTTT
CASSQGLATNEKLFF
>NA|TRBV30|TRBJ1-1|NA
TGTGCCTGGACGAGGGGGGGGCGGAGGTCTGAAGCTTTCTTT
CAWTRGGRRSEAFF
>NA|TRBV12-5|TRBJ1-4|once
TGTGCTAGTGGTTTGGTATACGGAGGGTATGATGAAAAACTGTTTTTT
CASGLVYGGYDEKLFF
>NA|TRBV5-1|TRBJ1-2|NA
TGCGCCAGCAGCCCGTTTTCAGGCTACTATGGCTACACCTTC
CASSPFSGYYGYTF
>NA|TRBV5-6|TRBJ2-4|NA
TGTGCCAGCACCACGGCCTACTCGGGGATTCAGTACTTC
CASTTAYSGIQYF
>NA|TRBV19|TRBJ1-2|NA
TGTGCCAGCCGAGCCTTAGCTAACTATGGCTACACCTTC
CASRALANYGYTF
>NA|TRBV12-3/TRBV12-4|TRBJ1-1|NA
TGTGCCAGCAGTTTTGAGGGCACTGAAGCTTTCTTT
CASSFEGTEAFF
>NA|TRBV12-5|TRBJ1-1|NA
TGTGCTAGTGGTTTGAAGTCCGACAGTCGAGCTTTCTTT
CASGLKSDSRAFF
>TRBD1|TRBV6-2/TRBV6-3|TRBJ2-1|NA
TGTGCCAGCAGTTATGGTCTGGACAGGACCTCCTACAATGAGCAGTTCTTC
CASSYGLDRTSYNEQFF
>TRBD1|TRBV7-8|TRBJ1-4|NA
TGTGCCAGCAGCTTACCAGGACAGGGTGCCGAAAAACTGTTTTTT
CASSLPGQGAEKLFF
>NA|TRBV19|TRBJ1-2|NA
TGTGCCAGTAGTATAGGGGCAGACTATGGCTACACCTTC
CASSIGADYGYTF
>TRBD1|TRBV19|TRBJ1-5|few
TGTGCCAGTCGTCCGACAGGGCTTAGCAATCAGCCCCAGCATTTT
CASRPTGLSNQPQHF
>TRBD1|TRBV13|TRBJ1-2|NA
TGTGCCAGCAGAGTCTATTCAGGGGGCCAGGGTGGCTACACCTTC
CASRVYSGGQGGYTF
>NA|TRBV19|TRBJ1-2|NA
TGTGCCAGTAGTGTTTCGGCGGGGGAGGACTATGGCTACACCTTC
CASSVSAGEDYGYTF
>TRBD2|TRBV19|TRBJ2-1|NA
TGTGCCACGAGGCAAGCGGGAGGGTATGGTGAGCAGTTCTTC
CATRQAGGYGEQFF
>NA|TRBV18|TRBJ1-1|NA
TGTGCCAGCTTAGCCACCGGGACTGAAGCTTTCTTT
CASLATGTEAFF
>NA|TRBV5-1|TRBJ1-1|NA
TGCGCCAGCAGCTTGGCCTCAGGGCTGAACACTGAAGCTTTCTTT
CASSLASGLNTEAFF
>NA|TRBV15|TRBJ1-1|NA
TGTGCCACCAGCAGAGATACATGGAACACTGAAGCTTTCTTT
CATSRDTWNTEAFF
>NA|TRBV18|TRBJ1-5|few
TGTGCCAGCTCAGCGTTAAACAGGGAAACTCAGCCCCAGCATTTT
CASSALNRETQPQHF